These 26 T cell receptor beta chains were all obtained from the same sample, sequenced in a study of OX40 agonist ivuxolimab in advanced cancers. Here immunoSEQ multiplex PCR was the method, and the copy in TCRdb shows in-frame clones only, minus some. The data hold about 79,000 clones, with 88% observed a single time. The sequences come from CD4+ or CD8+ T cells sorted from blood, collected in a trial of the OX40 agonist ivuxolimab. All receptors come from an adult with an advanced solid tumor such as melanoma, head and neck, liver or kidney cancer.

As for this clone: At one boundary the junction diverges from the germline segment, which might be a read error. The V call is TRBV10-3, the J call TRBJ1-2, with a possible D match to TRBD1 (5 bases). The germline gives CDR1 ENHRY, CDR2 SYGVKD. This CDR3 is built from 13 residues. This CDR3 is CASSFRGGNGYTF. In DNA form, the CDR3 reads TGTGCCAGCAGTTTCCGCGGGGGGAACGGCTACACCTTC.

The CDR3 DNA follows: TGTGCCAGTAAAGGCTCTGGGAACACCGGGGAGCTGTTTTTT. Translated, it gives CASKGSGNTGELFF. The chain is built from TRBV19 and TRBJ2-2; no firm D call. The V and J ends lost 7 bases and 1 base respectively, with 10 bases between them. The V gene's germline CDR1 is LNHDA and CDR2 SQIVND (reference sequence). The length of the CDR3 is 14 residues.

This sequence joins TRBV30 and TRBJ2-3, with D perhaps given as TRBD1 or TRBD2 (5 bases each). V lost 2 bases and J lost 2, with 11 bases in between. The CDR3 runs 14 residues. Germline CDR1 reads GTSNPN; CDR2 reads SVGIG (reference sequence). CDR3 DNA: TGTGCCTGGAGTCGGGACGGTATCACAGATACGCAGTATTTT. The encoded protein is CAWSRDGITDTQYF.

The V gene is TRBV5-1, the J gene TRBJ1-1; D call uncertain. Germline V gene lookup returns CDR1 SGHRS and CDR2 YFSETQ. Trimming removed 7 bases at V and 1 base at J, with 11 bases between. The CDR3 runs 13 residues. CDR3 sequence reads: CASRPVGNTEAFF. CDR3 nucleotide sequence: TGCGCCAGCCGACCGGTAGGGAACACTGAAGCTTTCTTT.

The chain employs TRBV6-1 and TRBJ1-6, with 7 bases identical to TRBD1. There are 15 residues in the CDR3. Germline V CDR1 and CDR2: MNHNS, SASEGT. V was pared by 5 bases and J by 7 bases, with 8 bases of the junction left unmatched. The CDR3 coding sequence is TGTGCCAGCAGTACTCTTCCGGGACAGAATTCACCCCTCCACTTT. This translates into CASSTLPGQNSPLHF.

The chain uses TRBV11-2 and TRBJ2-1; 9 bases are a match to TRBD2. The CDR3 covers 15 residues. The J segment lost 10 bases and the V segment lost 3 bases, leaving 10 bases of the junction unmatched. Germline CDR1 is SGHAT and CDR2 is FQNNGV. The CDR3 region is CASSFGASGIGEQFF. The CDR3 DNA is TGTGCCAGCAGCTTCGGGGCTAGCGGGATTGGGGAGCAGTTCTTC.

The gene calls are TRBV10-3 and TRBJ2-3; D gene ambiguous. The length of the CDR3 is 13 residues. Germline CDR1 ENHRY, CDR2 SYGVKD. Trimming pared 6 bases from V and 4 bases from J, leaving 11 bases between. This chain's CDR3 is CAISAPSADTQYF. In DNA form, the CDR3 reads TGTGCCATCAGCGCCCCCTCCGCAGATACGCAGTATTTT.

The rearrangement links TRBV12-5 to TRBJ1-3; unclear D gene. CDR3 length: 15 amino acids. V lost 1 base, J lost 0 bases, and 7 bases lay in between. Per the germline V gene, CDR1 is LGHNT and CDR2 is FRNRAP. CDR3: CASGLGINSGNTIYF. Here the CDR3 DNA reads TGTGCTAGTGGTTTGGGGATAAACTCTGGAAACACCATATATTTT.

The V call is TRBV28, the J call TRBJ1-1, with D uncertain. This CDR3 is built from 12 residues. V lost 8 bases, J lost 3 bases, and 10 bases lay in between. Looked up from germline, CDR1 is MDHEN and CDR2 is SYDVKM. CDR3 DNA: TGTGCCAGCTCATATCGAGACACTGAAGCTTTCTTT. This encodes CASSYRDTEAFF.

V usage is TRBV7-9 and J usage is TRBJ2-1; 8 bases are shared with TRBD2. The V segment lost 0 bases and the J segment 5 bases; nucleotides outside the gene matches: 3. In germline, CDR1 is SEHNR, CDR2 FQNEAQ (reference sequence). This CDR3 comprises 15 residues. The CDR3: CASSLASGSHNEQFF. CDR3 in DNA: TGTGCCAGCAGCTTAGCGAGCGGGAGCCACAATGAGCAGTTCTTC.

The chain links TRBV19 to TRBJ2-2; TRBD2 matches 8 bases. The J segment lost 6 bases and the V segment lost 6 bases, leaving 6 bases of the junction unmatched. The germline V gene encodes CDR1 LNHDA and CDR2 SQIVND (reference sequence). This CDR3 spans 14 amino acids. CDR3 sequence: CASRRAGEAGELFF. The CDR3, as DNA: TGTGCCAGTAGAAGAGCGGGAGAAGCCGGGGAGCTGTTTTTT.

In its sample, this clone was seen once. The chain joins TRBV2 to TRBJ2-2; perhaps D is TRBD1 or TRBD2 (5 bases each). This CDR3 has 14 residues. V lost 10 bases and J lost 3, with 15 bases in between. Per the germline V gene, CDR1 is SNHLY and CDR2 is FYNNEI. This chain's CDR3 is CATASLGDTGELFF. In nucleotides, the CDR3 is TGTGCCACTGCTAGCTTGGGGGACACCGGGGAGCTGTTTTTT.

The rearrangement links TRBV11-2 to TRBJ2-1; D not resolved. The CDR3 has 8 residues. The germline V gene has CDR1 SGHAT and CDR2 FQNNGV. Trimming left V 5 bases short and J 15 bases short, with 5 bases between. In nucleotides, the CDR3 is TGTGCCAGCAGCAGGCGGTTCTTC. It translates to CASSRRFF.

This clone came up once. The genes are TRBV19 and TRBJ2-3; the match to TRBD2 covers 13 bases. The J segment lost 1 base and the V segment lost 9 bases, leaving 10 bases of the junction unmatched. The CDR3 has 17 residues. Germline lookup yields CDR1 LNHDA and CDR2 SQIVND (reference sequence). CDR3 region: CASCGTSGTGGTDTQYF. The CDR3 bases are TGTGCCAGCTGTGGGACTAGCGGGACGGGAGGCACAGATACGCAGTATTTT.

V gene TRBV28 combines with J gene TRBJ2-7; 10 bases align to TRBD1. V dropped 5 bases and J dropped 4; count of bases not matched to a gene: 11. CDR3 length: 16 residues. CDR1 MDHEN and CDR2 SYDVKM come from the germline V gene. In DNA form, the CDR3 reads TGTGCCAGCAGTGCCCCCCTCGGGACAGGGGTTTACGAGCAGTACTTC. It yields the protein CASSAPLGTGVYEQYF.

The V gene is TRBV10-1, the J gene TRBJ1-4; D is possibly TRBD1 (6 bases). V was pared by 2 bases and J by 8 bases, with 12 bases between. The germline V gene encodes CDR1 WNHNN and CDR2 SYGVQD (reference sequence). CDR3 length: 14 amino acids. CDR3 sequence: CASSEGQNGEKLFF. In DNA, the CDR3 is TGCGCCAGCAGTGAGGGACAGAACGGCGAAAAACTGTTTTTT.

The chain joins TRBV11-2 to TRBJ2-1; TRBD1 might be the D (6 bases). V was shortened by 4 bases and J by 8 bases, with 15 bases between the two germline ends. Germline loops: CDR1 SGHAT, CDR2 FQNNGV. The CDR3 consists of 14 residues. This chain's CDR3 is CASSSQQGSDEQFF. The DNA of the CDR3 is TGTGCCAGCAGCTCTCAACAGGGTTCCGATGAGCAGTTCTTC.

The chain couples TRBV19 to TRBJ1-4; TRBD1 matches 8 bases. The CDR3 length is 12 residues. Trimming took 9 bases from V and 10 from J; bases not matched to a gene: 7. Per germline, CDR1 LNHDA and CDR2 SQIVND (reference sequence). The CDR3: CARSQGVGKLFF. In DNA, the CDR3 is TGTGCCAGGTCACAGGGGGTCGGAAAACTGTTTTTT.

The chain joins TRBV7-8 to TRBJ2-3; D is uncertain. The V gene lost 1 base and the J gene lost 5 bases, with 7 bases spanning the gap. CDR3 length: 13 residues. CDR1 is SGHVS, CDR2 FQNEAQ, per germline. CDR3 coding DNA: TGTGCCAGCAGCTTAGGTGGGGAAGATACGCAGTATTTT. Amino acid sequence: CASSLGGEDTQYF. Full variable domain (rest looked up from reference TRBV7-8 and TRBJ2-3): GAGVSQSPRYKVAKRGQDVALRCDPISGHVSLFWYQQALGQGPEFLTYFQNEAQLDKSGLPSDRFFAERPEGSVSTLKIQRTQQEDSAVYLCASSLGGEDTQYFGPGTRLTVL.

V and J are TRBV7-3 and TRBJ2-2; perhaps TRBD2 as D (6 bases). The CDR3 loop spans 15 amino acids. Germline assignment: CDR1 SGHTA and CDR2 FQGTGA. V was pared by 2 bases and J by 4 bases, with 11 bases between. DNA of the CDR3: TGTGCCAGCAGCTTAGGGGTTAGCGGCACCGGGGAGCTGTTTTTT. Protein sequence: CASSLGVSGTGELFF. Combining the CDR3 with reference TRBV7-3 and TRBJ2-2 gives the whole variable domain GAGVSQTPSNKVTEKGKYVELRCDPISGHTALYWYRQSLGQGPEFLIYFQGTGAADDSGLPNDRFFAVRPEGSVSTLKIQRTERGDSAVYLCASSLGVSGTGELFFGEGSRLTVL.

The V gene is TRBV10-1, the J gene TRBJ1-1, with TRBD1 matching over 10 bases. After removal of 8 bases from V and 4 bases from J, the junction contained 4 bases not matched to a gene. This CDR3 is 13 amino acids long. CDR1 is WNHNN, CDR2 SYGVQD, per germline (reference sequence). The CDR3 here is CASGGQGGTEAFF. The CDR3 nucleotides are TGCGCCAGCGGCGGACAGGGGGGCACTGAAGCTTTCTTT.

The chain couples TRBV5-5 to TRBJ2-3, with D maybe TRBD1 (5 bases). The CDR3 loop spans 16 amino acids. Trimming took 0 bases from V and 4 from J, leaving 15 bases between them. Germline CDR1 reads SGHKS; CDR2 reads YYEKEE (reference sequence). As DNA, the CDR3 is TGTGCCAGCAGCTTGGAAGCAGGGTTGGTCGCAGATACGCAGTATTTT. It is translated as CASSLEAGLVADTQYF.

The chain carries TRBV5-1 and TRBJ1-6; 10 positions agree with TRBD1. CDR3 size: 15 residues. CDR1 and CDR2 from the germline V gene are SGHRS and YFSETQ. The ends lost 4 bases at V and 5 bases at J; junction bases unmatched: 3. The CDR3 coding sequence is TGCGCCAGCAGCCGCGGACAGGGGGATAATTCACCCCTCCACTTT. Protein sequence: CASSRGQGDNSPLHF.

This clone occurred a few times. This chain's CDR3 is CAGGLAGDTSYEQYF. DNA of the CDR3: TGCGCCGGGGGACTAGCGGGAGATACCTCCTACGAGCAGTACTTC. V and J are TRBV10-1 and TRBJ2-7; 14 nucleotides agree with TRBD2. Germline V gene sequence: CDR1 WNHNN, CDR2 SYGVQD (reference sequence). The trim removed 11 bases at V and 0 bases at J, leaving 6 bases unmatched. The CDR3 has 15 amino acids.

The rearrangement uses TRBV11-2 and TRBJ2-7; 9 bases agree with TRBD1. The CDR3 spans 16 residues. The V segment lost 4 bases and the J segment 6 bases; nucleotides outside the gene matches: 13. Germline V CDR1 and CDR2: SGHAT, FQNNGV. The CDR3 DNA reads as TGTGCCAGCAGCTGGAGAGGGACAGGGTCCTTTAGCGAGCAGTACTTC. Its protein is CASSWRGTGSFSEQYF.

The CDR3 loop reads CASGSPGLGSYEQYF. CDR3 nucleotide sequence: TGTGCTAGTGGTTCCCCGGGACTAGGCTCCTACGAGCAGTACTTC. V is TRBV12-5 and J is TRBJ2-7; 8 positions match TRBD2. The CDR3 loop spans 15 amino acids. Germline CDR1 reads LGHNT; CDR2 reads FRNRAP. Germline trimming cut 4 bases from V and 0 bases from J; bases unmatched to any gene: 5. Using reference TRBV12-5 and TRBJ2-7 for the parts outside the CDR3, the full variable domain is DARVTQTPRHKVTEMGQEVTMRCQPILGHNTVFWYRQTMMQGLELLAYFRNRAPLDDSGMPKDRFSAEMPDATLATLKIQPSEPRDSAVYFCASGSPGLGSYEQYFGPGTRLTVT.